This is a list of T cell receptor beta chains from one sample in a study of shared T cell receptors in the human thymus. Produced via immunoSEQ multiplex PCR; TCRdb's table is partial and in-frame only. This table holds more than 550,000 clones, 80% to 90% found once. The data also belong to a second study, concerning human thymus T cells.

Sequencing was performed on thymocytes. The receptor source for this set is a girl under two years old with a congenital heart defect. Both conserved end residues are part of each CDR3. The D gene is left open where the match is weak. Rows give clone size only sometimes, using once, few, many, or a class for an expanded clone.

TGCAGCGTTGATTCCCAAGGAGGGTACGAGCAGTACTTC | CSVDSQGGYEQYF | TRBJ2-7 | TRBV29-1 | - | -
TGTGCCACCAGCAGAGAAGATTGGGGGGGCAGGGAAAAACTGTTTTTT | CATSREDWGGREKLFF | TRBJ1-4 | TRBV15 | - | -
TGCAGCGGCAGGGCCCTAGGACCCAAGCCCGAAGCTTTCTTT | CSGRALGPKPEAFF | TRBJ1-1 | TRBV29-1 | - | once
TGTGCCAGCACGGCGGGGGCAGCTCAAGAGACCCAGTACTTC | CASTAGAAQETQYF | TRBJ2-5 | TRBV5-4 | - | few
TGTGCCAGCAGCTGTGCAGACTCAGAAGAGACCCAGTACTTC | CASSCADSEETQYF | TRBJ2-5 | TRBV7-2 | - | -
TGTGCCAGCAGCTTAAGTCCGACAGGGGAGAACACTGAAGCTTTCTTT | CASSLSPTGENTEAFF | TRBJ1-1 | TRBV7-2 | TRBD1 | -
TGTGCCAGCAGTTTATGGGACAGGGTCAGGCAGCCCCAGCATTTT | CASSLWDRVRQPQHF | TRBJ1-5 | TRBV28 | TRBD1 | few
TGTGCCAGCAGCTTGGGAGGGCGAGGGACCCAGTACTTC | CASSLGGRGTQYF | TRBJ2-5 | TRBV5-6 | - | -
TGTGCCAGCAGAGACCGGGACAGGGCCTACGAGCAGTACTTC | CASRDRDRAYEQYF | TRBJ2-7 | TRBV2 | TRBD1 | -
TGTGCCAGCAGTGAAGGGAGGGGCGGGGGGCCTCCCTACGAGCAGTACTTC | CASSEGRGGGPPYEQYF | TRBJ2-7 | TRBV6-1 | TRBD2 | once
TGTGCCAGCAGCCCCTTACTCCCACGATCGCAAATTTTCTTATCACCCCTCCACTTT | CASSPLLPRSQIFLSPLHF | TRBJ1-6 | TRBV5-5 | - | -
TGTGCCAGCAGCGTAGGTTGGGGCACAGGGGAGGACACTGAAGCTTTCTTT | CASSVGWGTGEDTEAFF | TRBJ1-1 | TRBV9 | TRBD1 | -
TGTGCCAGCAGTTCGGGAAAAGCCTCCTACAATGAGCAGTTCTTC | CASSSGKASYNEQFF | TRBJ2-1 | TRBV27 | - | -
TGTGCCAGCAGTAAGACAGGGGGCTGCGACGAGCAGTACTTC | CASSKTGGCDEQYF | TRBJ2-7 | TRBV6-6 | TRBD1 | -
TGTGCCAGCAGTTTATTAACAGGGATTCCCTACGAGCAGTACTTC | CASSLLTGIPYEQYF | TRBJ2-7 | TRBV27 | - | few
TGTGCCACCAGCAGAGGGACGACAGGGGTGACTTTCTTT | CATSRGTTGVTFF | TRBJ1-1 | TRBV15 | TRBD1 | -
TGTGCCAGCAGCTTAGCGCCGGACAGGGGCGGAATGAACACTGAAGCTTTCTTT | CASSLAPDRGGMNTEAFF | TRBJ1-1 | TRBV7-9 | TRBD1 | -
TGTGCCAGCAGCAAAAATTCTCAACAGGGAGCCTTATCTAGCGAGCAGTACTTC | CASSKNSQQGALSSEQYF | TRBJ2-7 | TRBV7-9 | - | -
TGCGCCAGCAGCTTGAGCAGGCCGAACACTGAAGCTTTCTTT | CASSLSRPNTEAFF | TRBJ1-1 | TRBV5-1 | - | few